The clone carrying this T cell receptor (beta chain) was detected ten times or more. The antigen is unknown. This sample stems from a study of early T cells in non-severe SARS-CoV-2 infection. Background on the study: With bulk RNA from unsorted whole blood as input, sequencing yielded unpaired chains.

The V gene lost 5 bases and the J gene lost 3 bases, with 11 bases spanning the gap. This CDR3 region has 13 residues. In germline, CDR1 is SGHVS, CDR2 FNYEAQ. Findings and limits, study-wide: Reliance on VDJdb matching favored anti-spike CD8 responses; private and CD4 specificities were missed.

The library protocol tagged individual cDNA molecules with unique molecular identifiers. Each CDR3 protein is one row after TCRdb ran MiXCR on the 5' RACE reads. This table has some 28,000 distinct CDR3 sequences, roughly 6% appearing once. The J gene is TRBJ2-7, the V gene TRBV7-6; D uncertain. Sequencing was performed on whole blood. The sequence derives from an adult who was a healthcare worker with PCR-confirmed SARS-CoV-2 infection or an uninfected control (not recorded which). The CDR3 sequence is CASSLEWDYEQYF. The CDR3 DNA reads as TGTGCCAGCAGCCTAGAGTGGGACTACGAGCAGTACTTC.